These 30 T cell receptor beta chains originate from one sample sequenced in a study of T cell changes during pregnancy in multiple sclerosis. TCRdb's copy holds only in-frame clones and misses some; the assay was immunoSEQ multiplex PCR. This repertoire shows tens of thousands of clones, 80% to 90% found once; its top ten account for 3% to 4%. Material: CD4+ T cells from peripheral blood mononuclear cells, obtained in the first trimester of pregnancy. The source of these receptors is a female donor in good health, enrolled as a control in a pregnancy study.

The chain combines TRBV7-8 with TRBJ1-1; D not resolved. The V end lost 8 bases, the J end lost 5 bases, and 12 bases lay between the germline ends. The CDR3 has 12 amino acids. Germline V lookup: CDR1 SGHVS, CDR2 FQNEAQ. Here the CDR3 DNA reads TGTGCCAGCGGGAGGGTGGGAACTGAAGCTTTCTTT. Its protein is CASGRVGTEAFF.

The chain combines TRBV7-8 with TRBJ1-4, with D perhaps TRBD1 (5 bases). The V gene's germline CDR1 is SGHVS and CDR2 FQNEAQ. V was trimmed by 6 bases and J by 7 bases, leaving 12 bases between them. CDR3 length: 13 residues. The CDR3 sequence: CASRWGGGEKLFF. The CDR3 coding sequence is TGTGCCAGCAGGTGGGGGGGAGGTGAAAAACTGTTTTTT. Drawing the rest from reference TRBV7-8 and TRBJ1-4, the complete variable domain is GAGVSQSPRYKVAKRGQDVALRCDPISGHVSLFWYQQALGQGPEFLTYFQNEAQLDKSGLPSDRFFAERPEGSVSTLKIQRTQQEDSAVYLCASRWGGGEKLFFGSGTQLSVL.

The chain recombines TRBV7-9 with TRBJ2-7; TRBD2 matches 11 bases. The CDR3 is made up of 17 amino acids. V was clipped by 1 base and J by 4 bases; unmatched bases: 9. Per the germline V gene, CDR1 is SEHNR and CDR2 is FQNEAQ (reference sequence). The CDR3 here is CASSLGGVGLADYEQYF. The CDR3 DNA sequence: TGTGCCAGCAGCTTAGGGGGAGTGGGACTAGCGGATTACGAGCAGTACTTC.

J is TRBJ2-1 and V is TRBV14; tentatively, D is TRBD2 (6 bases). This CDR3 comprises 15 residues. Germline V gene sequence: CDR1 SGHDN, CDR2 FVKESK. With 4 bases removed from V and 5 bases from J, the gap between germline ends came to 15 bases. CDR3 region: CASSRGGTFNNEQFF. CDR3 DNA sequence: TGTGCCAGCAGCCGGGGCGGGACTTTCAACAATGAGCAGTTCTTC.

The chain uses TRBV12-5 and TRBJ1-1; D ambiguous. V dropped 7 bases and J dropped 0 bases, with 9 bases sitting between them. The CDR3 has 13 amino acids. Per the germline V gene, CDR1 is LGHNT and CDR2 is FRNRAP. CDR3 nucleotides: TGTGCTAGTGCCCTTCAGGTGAACACTGAAGCTTTCTTT. This codes for CASALQVNTEAFF.

The rearrangement uses TRBV27 and TRBJ1-2; D is unclear. The V and J ends lost 6 bases and 3 bases respectively, with 14 bases between them. Germline V gene data show CDR1 as MNHEY and CDR2 as SMNVEV (reference sequence). This CDR3 has 14 residues. Here the CDR3 DNA reads TGTGCCAGCAGGCTTTCCTTACGGGACTATGGCTACACCTTC. This codes for CASRLSLRDYGYTF.

The CDR3 region has the DNA TGCGCCAGCAGCCCGCTTCCAGCAGGGGGCAAAGGGGAGCTGTTTTTT. Encoded protein: CASSPLPAGGKGELFF. The chain employs TRBV5-1 and TRBJ2-2, with 8 bases lining up with TRBD1. Per germline, CDR1 SGHRS and CDR2 YFSETQ. This CDR3 has 16 amino acids. The J segment lost 8 bases and the V segment lost 4 bases, leaving 13 bases of the junction unmatched.

This chain joins TRBV18 and TRBJ1-4, with TRBD1 matching 10 bases. The germline CDR1 and CDR2 sequences are KGHSH and LQKENI. The CDR3 has 14 amino acids. With V trimmed by 8 bases and J by 7 bases, 7 bases remained unmatched. CDR3 DNA: TGTGCCAGCACGACAGGGGGCATGGGTGAAAAACTGTTTTTT. Its protein product is CASTTGGMGEKLFF.

The chain is built from TRBV4-1 and TRBJ2-3, with 13 bases matching TRBD2. Germline assignment: CDR1 MGHRA and CDR2 YSYEKL. V shed 4 bases and J 0 bases; nucleotides not matched to a gene: 16. CDR3 length: 21 residues. The CDR3 loop is CASSLGGFRGTSGVSTDTQYF. In DNA form, the CDR3 reads TGCGCCAGCAGCCTTGGGGGCTTTAGGGGGACTAGCGGGGTTAGCACAGATACGCAGTATTTT.

The chain uses TRBV7-9 and TRBJ1-5; TRBD1 aligns across 9 bases. CDR3 length equals 13 residues. The V gene's germline CDR1 is SEHNR and CDR2 FQNEAQ (reference sequence). The ends lost 4 bases at V and 8 bases at J; junction bases unmatched: 3. CDR3 loop: CASSSDRGEPQHF. The CDR3 DNA is TGTGCCAGCAGCTCAGACAGGGGGGAGCCCCAGCATTTT.

This chain connects TRBV7-8 to TRBJ2-1; 8 nucleotides agree with TRBD2. CDR1 SGHVS and CDR2 FQNEAQ come from the germline V gene. The trim removed 1 base at V and 10 bases at J, leaving 3 bases unmatched. The CDR3 extends over 13 amino acids. The CDR3: CASSLGIAGEQFF. The CDR3 DNA reads TGTGCCAGCAGCTTAGGAATAGCGGGAGAGCAGTTCTTC.

This rearrangement joins TRBV7-3 to TRBJ1-4; D perhaps matches TRBD1 (6 bases). Per germline, CDR1 SGHTA and CDR2 FQGTGA. The CDR3 consists of 15 residues. Trimming shortened V by 1 base and J by 3 bases, and 9 bases separated the two germline ends. CDR3: CASSLKGGANEKLFF. In nucleotides, the CDR3 is TGTGCCAGCAGCTTAAAAGGGGGAGCTAATGAAAAACTGTTTTTT.

This rearrangement joins TRBV28 to TRBJ1-2; no firm D call. The V gene lost 8 bases and the J gene lost 2 bases, with 3 bases spanning the gap. CDR1 is MDHEN, CDR2 SYDVKM, per germline. The CDR3 loop spans 10 amino acids. The CDR3 here is CASLNYGYTF. The CDR3, as DNA: TGTGCCAGCCTGAACTATGGCTACACCTTC.

The chain employs TRBV13 and TRBJ1-3; D is perhaps TRBD1 (5 bases). V was pared by 4 bases and J by 9 bases, with 22 bases between. CDR1 and CDR2 from the germline V gene are PRHDT and FYEKMQ (reference sequence). There are 16 residues in the CDR3. For the CDR3, the DNA is TGTGCCAGCAGCTCAAACTCCCAGGGAATTTGGGGCACCATATATTTT. Amino acid sequence: CASSSNSQGIWGTIYF. The full variable domain, in which reference TRBV13 and TRBJ1-3 provide the parts outside the CDR3, is AAGVIQSPRHLIKEKRETATLKCYPIPRHDTVYWYQQGPGQDPQFLISFYEKMQSDKGSIPDRFSAQQFSDYHSELNMSSLELGDSALYFCASSSNSQGIWGTIYFGEGSWLTVV.

V usage is TRBV4-1 and J usage is TRBJ2-5; 7 bases line up with TRBD1. The CDR3 contains 15 residues. The germline CDR1 and CDR2 sequences are MGHRA and YSYEKL. The V segment lost 2 bases and the J segment 1 base; nucleotides outside the gene matches: 4. The CDR3 reads CASSQPRDSQETQYF. In DNA form, the CDR3 reads TGCGCCAGCAGCCAACCCAGGGACAGCCAAGAGACCCAGTACTTC.

The V call is TRBV4-3, the J call TRBJ2-1; a possible D gene is TRBD2 (6 bases). The germline V and J ends were trimmed by 0 bases and 7 bases, with 13 bases remaining between them. The CDR3 consists of 15 residues. From germline, CDR1 is LGHNA and CDR2 YSLEER. CDR3 nucleotides: TGCGCCAGCAGCCAAGAGGCTAGCGCACGAAATGAGCAGTTCTTC. Translation gives CASSQEASARNEQFF.

The rearrangement uses TRBV28 and TRBJ1-4; 9 nucleotides line up with TRBD1. The germline V gene encodes CDR1 MDHEN and CDR2 SYDVKM. V shed 6 bases, J shed 7 bases, and the junction held 12 bases outside the gene matches. The CDR3 length is 16 residues. The CDR3, as DNA: TGTGCCAGCAGCCTCAGCCAACAGGGGGCGGGTGAAAAACTGTTTTTT. As protein: CASSLSQQGAGEKLFF.

The rearrangement links TRBV5-6 to TRBJ2-5; TRBD2 matches 10 bases. The CDR3 is made up of 15 amino acids. The germline V gene has CDR1 SGHDT and CDR2 YYEEEE. V gave up 6 bases and J gave up 3 bases; unmatched junction bases: 8. Here the CDR3 DNA reads TGTGCCAGCACCTTCACCACTAGCGGGAAAGAGACCCAGTACTTC. The encoded protein is CASTFTTSGKETQYF.

The V call is TRBV28, the J call TRBJ2-1, with 10 bases matching TRBD2. The V gene end was trimmed by 9 bases and the J gene end by 6 bases; junction bases not matched to a gene: 8. Germline values: CDR1 MDHEN, CDR2 SYDVKM. CDR3 length equals 14 residues. CDR3 loop: CASGSGRFGNEQFF. The CDR3, as DNA: TGTGCCAGTGGTAGCGGGAGGTTTGGCAATGAGCAGTTCTTC. Using reference TRBV28 and TRBJ2-1 for the parts outside the CDR3, the full variable domain is DVKVTQSSRYLVKRTGEKVFLECVQDMDHENMFWYRQDPGLGLRLIYFSYDVKMKEKGDIPEGYSVSREKKERFSLILESASTNQTSMYLCASGSGRFGNEQFFGPGTRLTVL.

The chain combines TRBV6-1 with TRBJ1-3; 7 nucleotides match TRBD1. Germline loops: CDR1 MNHNS, CDR2 SASEGT. CDR3 length: 15 residues. The V gene end was trimmed by 5 bases and the J gene end by 0 bases; junction bases not matched to a gene: 4. The CDR3 bases are TGTGCCAGCAGTACAGGGGCCTTCTCTGGAAACACCATATATTTT. It encodes CASSTGAFSGNTIYF.

The J gene is TRBJ1-5, the V gene TRBV5-1, with D hard to call. Germline CDR1 SGHRS, CDR2 YFSETQ. This CDR3 spans 13 amino acids. The V end was cut by 2 bases, the J end by 11 bases, with 14 bases between. CDR3 region: CASSLVPEESQHF. CDR3 nucleotide sequence: TGCGCCAGCAGCTTAGTGCCAGAAGAATCCCAGCATTTT.

This rearrangement joins TRBV7-8 to TRBJ2-7; D might be TRBD1 (5 bases). The V gene's germline CDR1 is SGHVS and CDR2 FQNEAQ. The CDR3 length is 15 residues. Trimming removed 0 bases at V and 2 bases at J, with 11 bases between. The CDR3 DNA follows: TGTGCCAGCAGCTTAGCACCCGGACACACCTACGAGCAGTACTTC. Translating it yields CASSLAPGHTYEQYF.

The chain recombines TRBV19 with TRBJ1-5; D not resolved. Germline CDR1 LNHDA, CDR2 SQIVND (reference sequence). The CDR3 contains 21 residues. Trimming removed 3 bases from V and 5 bases from J, with 32 bases in between. CDR3 nucleotides: TGTGCCAGTAGTATTGCGGGTGGTCGGGGAACAGTCCTTCTTGGCTATCAGCCCCAGCATTTT. Translated, it gives CASSIAGGRGTVLLGYQPQHF.

The chain has TRBV28 and TRBJ1-2, with D maybe TRBD1 (6 bases). This CDR3 has 13 residues. V lost 2 bases to trimming and J lost 4 bases, with 8 bases between them. CDR1 and CDR2 (germline): MDHEN, SYDVKM. CDR3 sequence: CASSLRTAYGYTF. CDR3 bases: TGTGCCAGCAGTTTAAGGACAGCCTATGGCTACACCTTC.

This chain uses TRBV7-2 with TRBJ2-1, with TRBD2 matching 7 bases. The CDR3 runs 16 residues. V lost 5 bases and J lost 3; bases outside the gene matches: 10. Germline assignment: CDR1 SGHTA and CDR2 FQGNSA. The DNA for the CDR3 is TGTGCCAGCAGCCGATCCCGCGGGAGTATCTACAATGAGCAGTTCTTC. It translates to CASSRSRGSIYNEQFF.

The chain has TRBV5-5 and TRBJ1-2; TRBD1 aligns across 8 bases. The CDR3 is 16 amino acids. Per germline, CDR1 SGHKS and CDR2 YYEKEE (reference sequence). The ends lost 0 bases at V and 4 bases at J; junction bases unmatched: 8. CDR3 sequence reads: CASSLVARTGTYGYTF. In DNA form, the CDR3 reads TGTGCCAGCAGCTTGGTAGCGAGGACAGGGACCTATGGCTACACCTTC.

The chain employs TRBV2 and TRBJ2-5, with D possibly TRBD2 on 5 matching bases. This CDR3 spans 15 amino acids. Germline assignment: CDR1 SNHLY and CDR2 FYNNEI. V was trimmed by 5 bases and J by 5 bases, leaving 18 bases between them. The CDR3 is CASSPRPLVGETQYF. The CDR3 region has the DNA TGTGCCAGCAGTCCCCGACCACTAGTGGGGGAGACCCAGTACTTC.

In the case of this clone: Lacking the conserved final phenylalanine or tryptophan, this CDR3 likely reflects a read error. The rearrangement links TRBV19 to TRBJ1-2, with D perhaps matching TRBD1 (5 bases). The CDR3 contains 12 residues. Germline V CDR1 and CDR2: LNHDA, SQIVND (reference sequence). Trimming removed 7 bases from V and 6 bases from J, with 12 bases in between. CDR3 loop: CASKSGKDGYTL. The CDR3 coding sequence is TGTGCCAGTAAATCAGGGAAGGATGGCTACACCCTC.

The chain recombines TRBV7-2 with TRBJ2-1; 10 nucleotides align to TRBD2. The CDR3 is 13 amino acids. Germline V gives CDR1 SGHTA, CDR2 FQGNSA. V shed 3 bases and J 12 bases; nucleotides not matched to a gene: 5. Written as DNA, the CDR3 is TGTGCCAGCAGCTTTGGACTAGCGGCCGGGCAGTTCTTC. Its protein product is CASSFGLAAGQFF.

As to this clone: Relative to the germline gene, one junction end is altered; a read error may explain this. Other DNA sequences of this sample code for an identical CDR3. The chain links TRBV5-1 to TRBJ2-5; possible D gene TRBD2, 6 bases. The CDR3 extends over 14 amino acids. Germline-derived CDR1 and CDR2 are SGHRS and YFSETQ. CDR3 amino acids: CASSLGRSGETQYF. The DNA of the CDR3 is TGCGCCAGCAGTTTGGGGAGGTCTGGAGAGACCCAGTACTTC.